The 17 T cell receptor beta chains reported below all come from one sample, sequenced in a study of shared clonotypes between healthy human individuals. Repertoires were generated with immunoSEQ multiplex PCR, while TCRdb's copy carries only in-frame clones and drops some. The sample shows just over 2,000,000 clones, roughly 94% of them seen only once. Specimen: naive CD4+ T cells sorted from blood. Subset denoted: CD45RA+ positively selected. The source is a man younger than 30 in good health.

This clone was seen a single time. V usage is TRBV6-1 and J usage is TRBJ1-2, with a possible D match to TRBD1 (5 bases). The CDR3 is 17 residues long. The V end was cut by 3 bases, the J end by 3 bases, with 20 bases between. Germline loops: CDR1 MNHNS, CDR2 SASEGT. The CDR3 spells CASSDRDAVRSYYGYTF. CDR3 DNA sequence: TGTGCCAGCAGTGACCGGGACGCCGTCAGATCTTACTATGGCTACACCTTC.

This clone came up once. This chain joins TRBV19 and TRBJ2-2, with 10 bases that match TRBD2. The CDR3 covers 14 residues. Germline V gene data show CDR1 as LNHDA and CDR2 as SQIVND (reference sequence). V trimming: 10 bases; J trimming: 5 bases; junction bases outside the gene matches: 7. CDR3 DNA sequence: TGTGCCACTTCGGGACTAGCGTCTACCGGGGAGCTGTTTTTT. It specifies CATSGLASTGELFF. The full variable domain, in which reference TRBV19 and TRBJ2-2 provide the parts outside the CDR3, is DGGITQSPKYLFRKEGQNVTLSCEQNLNHDAMYWYRQDPGQGLRLIYYSQIVNDFQKGDIAEGYSVSREKKESFPLTVTSAQKNPTAFYLCATSGLASTGELFFGEGSRLTVL.

This clone has only one observation. This chain links TRBV5-1 with TRBJ1-5; D remains unclear. V shed 3 bases and J shed 0 bases, with 4 bases lying between them. The CDR3 loop spans 13 amino acids. CDR1 and CDR2 from the germline V gene are SGHRS and YFSETQ. The CDR3 region is CASSYDSNQPQHF. The CDR3, as DNA: TGCGCCAGCAGCTACGATAGCAATCAGCCCCAGCATTTT.

The chain combines TRBV14 with TRBJ1-4; D uncertain. Looked up from germline, CDR1 is SGHDN and CDR2 is FVKESK. V lost 6 bases and J 6 bases, leaving 8 bases between the germline ends. This CDR3 region has 12 residues. CDR3 sequence (DNA): TGTGCCAGCAGTCGGATAGATGAAAAACTGTTTTTT. This encodes CASSRIDEKLFF.

The chain carries TRBV30 and TRBJ2-1; possibly TRBD1 for D (6 bases). The CDR3 covers 13 residues. The germline V gene has CDR1 GTSNPN and CDR2 SVGIG (reference sequence). Trimming removed 2 bases from V and 9 bases from J, with 14 bases in between. The CDR3 coding sequence is TGTGCCTGGAGTCCTATAGTAGGGGGTGAGCAGTTCTTC. Its translation is CAWSPIVGGEQFF.

The rearrangement joins TRBV27 to TRBJ2-2, with TRBD2 identical over 12 bases. Germline V lookup: CDR1 MNHEY, CDR2 SMNVEV (reference sequence). The CDR3 has 17 residues. After removal of 6 bases from V and 7 bases from J, the junction contained 12 bases not matched to a gene. This chain's CDR3 is CASRARTSGKIIGELFF. The CDR3 coding sequence is TGTGCCAGCAGGGCTCGGACTAGCGGGAAAATAATCGGGGAGCTGTTTTTT.

In regard to this clone: Other DNA sequences of this sample code for an identical CDR3. The chain has TRBV18 and TRBJ2-7; 7 positions match TRBD1. V gave up 6 bases and J gave up 3 bases; unmatched junction bases: 5. CDR3 length: 13 amino acids. Germline V gene data show CDR1 as KGHSH and CDR2 as LQKENI. CDR3 amino acids: CASSTGTDYEQYF. The CDR3, as DNA: TGTGCCAGCTCGACCGGGACAGACTACGAGCAGTACTTC.

The count of this clone is one. The V and J genes are TRBV5-1 and TRBJ1-4; TRBD1 matches 7 bases. The germline gives CDR1 SGHRS, CDR2 YFSETQ. Trimming took 1 base from V and 0 from J; bases not matched to a gene: 3. The CDR3 is made up of 16 amino acids. The CDR3 loop is CASSLLGTATNEKLFF. The CDR3 bases are TGCGCCAGCAGCTTGTTAGGGACAGCAACTAATGAAAAACTGTTTTTT.

The chain links TRBV11-2 to TRBJ2-7; no firm D call. The CDR3 contains 15 residues. In germline, CDR1 is SGHAT, CDR2 FQNNGV. The ends were cut back, 1 base at V and 3 bases at J, with 13 bases in the middle. The DNA for the CDR3 is TGTGCCAGCAGCTTAGGTCAGGTGGTTAGCTACGAGCAGTACTTC. Amino acid sequence: CASSLGQVVSYEQYF.

This chain links TRBV2 with TRBJ1-5; tentatively, D is TRBD1 (6 bases). The CDR3 runs to 15 residues. Per germline, CDR1 SNHLY and CDR2 FYNNEI. V lost 6 bases and J lost 4, with 16 bases in between. The CDR3 DNA reads as TGTGCCAGCAGGGTACAGGGTAGGGGGAATCAGCCCCAGCATTTT. Translated: CASRVQGRGNQPQHF. The full variable domain, its missing parts supplied by reference TRBV2 and TRBJ1-5, is EPEVTQTPSHQVTQMGQEVILRCVPISNHLYFYWYRQILGQKVEFLVSFYNNEISEKSEIFDDQFSVERPDGSNFTLKIRSTKLEDSAMYFCASRVQGRGNQPQHFGDGTRLSIL.

This clone was detected only once. Other DNA sequences in the sample encode the same CDR3. V and J are TRBV6-5 and TRBJ2-3; no firm D call. The V gene's germline CDR1 is MNHEY and CDR2 SVGAGI. Deletions cut 6 bases from V and 0 bases from J, with 7 bases between. The CDR3 is 13 amino acids. The CDR3 protein is CASRPGSTDTQYF. The DNA of the CDR3 is TGTGCCAGCAGGCCGGGCAGCACAGATACGCAGTATTTT.

V and J are TRBV6-6 and TRBJ1-5; D unclear. Trimming removed 5 bases from V and 2 bases from J, with 7 bases in between. From germline, CDR1 is MNHNY and CDR2 SVGAGI (reference sequence). The CDR3 is 13 residues long. As DNA, the CDR3 is TGTGCCAGCAGTCGCCTGGGCAATCAGCCCCAGCATTTT. Translation gives CASSRLGNQPQHF.

For the CDR3, the DNA is TGTGCCAGCAGCCGGCCGACAGGGGGCAGGACCGGGGAGCTGTTTTTT. Its translation: CASSRPTGGRTGELFF. The chain carries TRBV7-2 and TRBJ2-2, with 10 bases matching TRBD1. V was pared by 5 bases and J by 5 bases, with 8 bases of the junction left unmatched. This CDR3 has 16 residues. CDR1 and CDR2 from the germline V gene are SGHTA and FQGNSA.

This clone was observed a few times. J is TRBJ1-2 and V is TRBV4-2, with 9 nucleotides matching TRBD1. The germline CDR1 and CDR2 sequences are LGHNA and YNFKEQ. With V trimmed by 1 base and J by 7 bases, 4 bases remained unmatched. This CDR3 contains 14 residues. CDR3 DNA: TGTGCCAGCAGCCAAGGGGACAGGGTACTTGGCTACACCTTC. It codes for CASSQGDRVLGYTF.

This chain uses TRBV20-1 with TRBJ1-2, with unresolved D. Looked up from germline, CDR1 is DFQATT and CDR2 is SNEGSKA (reference sequence). CDR3 size: 11 residues. V lost 8 bases and J lost 6, with 13 bases in between. The CDR3 region has the DNA TGCAGTTTTCAGAGAGGGAATGGCTACACCTTC. Residues: CSFQRGNGYTF.

This chain joins TRBV28 and TRBJ2-2; D unclear. Germline-derived CDR1 and CDR2 are MDHEN and SYDVKM. The CDR3 is 19 residues long. With 5 bases removed from V and 1 base from J, the gap between germline ends came to 23 bases. The CDR3 here is CASSRWVFRGGLNTGELFF. DNA of the CDR3: TGTGCCAGCAGTCGATGGGTGTTCCGAGGCGGTCTGAACACCGGGGAGCTGTTTTTT.

The chain is built from TRBV19 and TRBJ2-5, with D possibly TRBD2 on 5 matching bases. The germline V and J ends were trimmed by 6 bases and 5 bases, with 7 bases remaining between them. From germline, CDR1 is LNHDA and CDR2 SQIVND (reference sequence). The CDR3 consists of 11 residues. The CDR3 DNA reads as TGTGCCAGTAGATCGGGGGAGACCCAGTACTTC. Its translation: CASRSGETQYF.